Each of the 32 T cell receptor beta chains below was sequenced from the same sample in a study of blood T cell repertoires in COVID-19. Generated by immunoSEQ multiplex PCR, the TCRdb table keeps only in-frame clones and is missing some. This sample has some 120,000 clones, with 75% to 85% found just once. The sequencing input was peripheral blood. The receptors here all came from a human donor in a cohort sampled during active COVID-19.

This clone was seen a few times. The J gene is TRBJ1-1, the V gene TRBV5-6, with TRBD1 as a possible D gene (5 bases). Looked up from germline, CDR1 is SGHDT and CDR2 is YYEEEE. Between the trimmed V and J ends, which lost 0 bases and 3 bases, there was a span of 15 bases. This CDR3 is built from 16 residues. CDR3 in amino acids: CASSLEDRDEDTEAFF. The CDR3, as DNA: TGTGCCAGCAGCTTGGAAGACAGAGATGAGGACACTGAAGCTTTCTTT.

Regarding this clone: This sample also contains other DNA sequences that code for the same CDR3. This chain uses TRBV9 with TRBJ1-1; D may be TRBD1 (5 bases). Germline CDR1 SGDLS, CDR2 YYNGEE. The CDR3 is 14 residues long. V lost 0 bases to trimming and J lost 8 bases, with 14 bases between them. The CDR3 DNA reads TGTGCCAGCAGCGTAGGGGGAGGGGCACGCGAAGCTTTCTTT. As protein: CASSVGGGAREAFF.

This clone was detected only a few times. V gene TRBV4-3 combines with J gene TRBJ2-6; TRBD1 is a possible D gene (6 bases). From germline, CDR1 is LGHNA and CDR2 YSLEER. The V gene lost 1 base and the J gene lost 0 bases, with 22 bases spanning the gap. The CDR3 covers 21 residues. CDR3 in DNA: TGCGCCAGCAGCCAAGCCCAGCAAGGGGGTGAGATTGGCTCTGGGGCCAACGTCCTGACTTTC. It specifies CASSQAQQGGEIGSGANVLTF.

The chain uses TRBV29-1 and TRBJ1-1, with no clear D. The CDR3 has 12 residues. The germline V gene encodes CDR1 SQVTM and CDR2 ANQGSEA. Trimming pared 7 bases from V and 1 base from J, leaving 10 bases between. CDR3 nucleotides: TGCAGCGGAGGAAACACGAACACTGAAGCTTTCTTT. It translates to CSGGNTNTEAFF.

The J gene is TRBJ2-5, the V gene TRBV7-2, with 13 bases fitting TRBD2. Germline values: CDR1 SGHTA, CDR2 FQGNSA. Trimming took 5 bases from V and 5 from J; bases not matched to a gene: 2. The CDR3 consists of 14 residues. In DNA form, the CDR3 reads TGTGCCAGCAGCGGGACTAGCGGGGTGGAGACCCAGTACTTC. This translates into CASSGTSGVETQYF. The variable domain in full, completed from reference TRBV7-2 and TRBJ2-5, reads GAGVSQSPSNKVTEKGKDVELRCDPISGHTALYWYRQSLGQGLEFLIYFQGNSAPDKSGLPSDRFSAERTGGSVSTLTIQRTQQEDSAVYLCASSGTSGVETQYFGPGTRLLVL.

This rearrangement joins TRBV9 to TRBJ2-7; 7 bases line up with TRBD1. Germline values: CDR1 SGDLS, CDR2 YYNGEE. CDR3 size: 18 residues. J gave up 6 bases and V 4 bases, and 22 bases lay outside the gene matches. As DNA, the CDR3 is TGTGCCAGCAGCCATCCTATAGGACAGACAGGGCCGTTACCCGAGCAGTACTTC. Protein: CASSHPIGQTGPLPEQYF.

In DNA form, the CDR3 reads TGTGCCAGCAGCTTACCACGGAGCGGTGGTACTGAAGCTTTCTTT. This gives the protein CASSLPRSGGTEAFF. The V and J genes are TRBV7-9 and TRBJ1-1; D remains ambiguous. Trimming removed 2 bases at V and 5 bases at J, with 15 bases between. Germline values: CDR1 SEHNR, CDR2 FQNEAQ (reference sequence). The CDR3 consists of 15 residues.

This chain joins TRBV9 and TRBJ2-1; maybe TRBD2 (6 bases). V lost 4 bases to trimming and J lost 6 bases, with 23 bases between them. The CDR3 extends over 17 amino acids. Germline V gene data show CDR1 as SGDLS and CDR2 as YYNGEE. CDR3 protein: CASSTRYGGGGSNEQFF. The CDR3 nucleotides read TGTGCCAGCAGCACCAGATACGGGGGTGGAGGGTCCAATGAGCAGTTCTTC.

V usage is TRBV28 and J usage is TRBJ2-2; 7 bases line up with TRBD2. The CDR3 consists of 18 residues. V lost 2 bases to trimming and J lost 1 base; unmatched junction nucleotides: 10. The germline V gene encodes CDR1 MDHEN and CDR2 SYDVKM. This CDR3 reads CASSLPALASGNTGELFF. The CDR3 nucleotides read TGTGCCAGCAGTTTACCCGCCTTGGCTAGCGGGAACACCGGGGAGCTGTTTTTT.

This rearrangement joins TRBV6-6 to TRBJ1-5; 7 bases are shared with TRBD1. Germline V CDR1 and CDR2: MNHNY, SVGAGI (reference sequence). This CDR3 has 12 amino acids. After removal of 4 bases from V and 8 bases from J, the junction contained 2 bases not matched to a gene. In nucleotides, the CDR3 is TGTGCCAGCAGTTTCGACAGGGAGCCCCAGCATTTT. As protein: CASSFDREPQHF.

The rearrangement links TRBV11-2 to TRBJ2-2; tentative D call: TRBD1 (6 bases). Trimming removed 4 bases at V and 3 bases at J, with 15 bases between. Germline V gives CDR1 SGHAT, CDR2 FQNNGV. CDR3 size: 16 residues. CDR3 loop: CASSWFKTGHTGELFF. CDR3 bases: TGTGCCAGCAGCTGGTTTAAGACAGGACACACCGGGGAGCTGTTTTTT.

This clone was seen just once. The chain combines TRBV7-2 with TRBJ1-2; no clear D. The germline V gene encodes CDR1 SGHTA and CDR2 FQGNSA. Trimming pared 8 bases from V and 3 bases from J, leaving 7 bases between. The CDR3 has 11 residues. CDR3 protein: CASGAYYGYTF. CDR3 bases: TGTGCCAGCGGAGCGTACTATGGCTACACCTTC.

This chain joins TRBV6-5 and TRBJ2-1; 8 bases map to TRBD2. In germline, CDR1 is MNHEY, CDR2 SVGAGI. This CDR3 comprises 15 residues. After removal of 1 base from V and 5 bases from J, the junction contained 4 bases not matched to a gene. The CDR3 DNA follows: TGTGCCAGCAGTTACTACACTAGCGGTAACAATGAGCAGTTCTTC. Its protein is CASSYYTSGNNEQFF.

This clone was seen only once. The chain recombines TRBV7-2 with TRBJ1-1; D unclear. This CDR3 region has 13 residues. Trimming removed 5 bases from V and 2 bases from J, with 9 bases in between. The V gene's germline CDR1 is SGHTA and CDR2 FQGNSA. The DNA of the CDR3 is TGTGCCAGCAGCCCCACACACAACACTGAAGCTTTCTTT. Its protein is CASSPTHNTEAFF.

The rearrangement uses TRBV12-3 or TRBV12-4 and TRBJ1-2, with a weak D call TRBD1 (5 bases). This CDR3 is built from 11 residues. Trimming pared 3 bases from V and 10 bases from J, leaving 9 bases between. CDR3 residues: CASSFSGVYTF. The CDR3 bases are TGTGCCAGCAGTTTTTCGGGGGTCTACACCTTC.

The J gene is TRBJ1-2, the V gene TRBV18, with TRBD1 matching over 7 bases. V was pared by 5 bases and J by 4 bases, with 13 bases of the junction left unmatched. Germline V gene sequence: CDR1 KGHSH, CDR2 LQKENI. The CDR3 has 16 amino acids. Here the CDR3 DNA reads TGTGCCAGCTCAACAAATACCGGGACAGACGCCTATGGCTACACCTTC. Amino acid sequence: CASSTNTGTDAYGYTF.

The chain recombines TRBV5-1 with TRBJ1-5; no clear D. CDR3 length: 16 amino acids. Germline CDR1 and CDR2: SGHRS and YFSETQ. Trimming removed 0 bases at V and 0 bases at J, with 10 bases between. Here the CDR3 reads CASSLGGVYSNQPQHF. The CDR3 coding sequence is TGCGCCAGCAGCTTGGGGGGAGTTTATAGCAATCAGCCCCAGCATTTT. The full variable domain, its missing parts supplied by reference TRBV5-1 and TRBJ1-5, is KAGVTQTPRYLIKTRGQQVTLSCSPISGHRSVSWYQQTPGQGLQFLFEYFSETQRNKGNFPGRFSGRQFSNSRSEMNVSTLELGDSALYLCASSLGGVYSNQPQHFGDGTRLSIL.

This chain links TRBV2 with TRBJ2-1, with 10 bases fitting TRBD2. The CDR3 has 16 residues. Germline V gene sequence: CDR1 SNHLY, CDR2 FYNNEI. V lost 3 bases, J lost 4 bases, and 6 bases stayed unmatched. Here the CDR3 reads CASSDFGTSVYNEQFF. The CDR3 nucleotides are TGTGCCAGCAGTGATTTTGGGACTAGCGTATACAATGAGCAGTTCTTC.

This chain connects TRBV6-2 or TRBV6-3 to TRBJ2-1; 10 positions match TRBD1. V lost 2 bases and J lost 4; bases outside the gene matches: 5. Germline CDR1 reads MNHEY; CDR2 reads SVGEGT. The CDR3 is 16 residues long. The CDR3: CASSYKGQGPYNEQFF. As DNA, the CDR3 is TGTGCCAGCAGTTACAAGGGACAGGGGCCTTACAATGAGCAGTTCTTC.

The gene calls are TRBV30 and TRBJ1-2; D is undetermined. Germline loops: CDR1 GTSNPN, CDR2 SVGIG (reference sequence). The V and J ends lost 6 bases and 0 bases respectively, with 11 bases between them. CDR3 size: 13 residues. CDR3: CACPAGSNYGYTF. The CDR3 DNA reads TGTGCCTGTCCTGCCGGGTCTAACTATGGCTACACCTTC.

The rearrangement links TRBV4-1 to TRBJ2-7; the match to TRBD1 covers 10 bases. The CDR3 covers 17 residues. Germline loops: CDR1 MGHRA, CDR2 YSYEKL. The junction had 12 bases not matched to a gene; V was cut back by 0 bases and J by 7 bases. The chain's CDR3 is CASSQEWGQGRLWEQYF. Here the CDR3 DNA reads TGCGCCAGCAGCCAAGAATGGGGACAGGGGAGGTTGTGGGAGCAGTACTTC.

This rearrangement joins TRBV27 to TRBJ2-7; 11 bases match TRBD1. This CDR3 contains 15 residues. Germline V lookup: CDR1 MNHEY, CDR2 SMNVEV (reference sequence). V lost 4 bases, J lost 3 bases, and 5 bases stayed unmatched. The chain's CDR3 is CASSWGTGGLYEQYF. CDR3 DNA: TGTGCCAGCAGTTGGGGGACAGGGGGACTCTACGAGCAGTACTTC.

The V call is TRBV10-3, the J call TRBJ1-2; a weak D match, TRBD1 (6 bases). This CDR3 is built from 11 residues. Germline lookup yields CDR1 ENHRY and CDR2 SYGVKD. V lost 9 bases, J lost 4 bases, and 9 bases lay in between. The CDR3 loop reads CAIGQSYGYTF. The CDR3 DNA reads as TGTGCCATAGGACAGTCCTATGGCTACACCTTC.

CDR3 bases: TGTGCCAGCACCTTCGCAGGGGGAGTGCGGACTGAAGCTTTCTTT. Its translation: CASTFAGGVRTEAFF. V is TRBV7-2 and J is TRBJ1-1; 7 bases line up with TRBD1. The V and J ends lost 7 bases and 5 bases, in that order; junction bases with no gene match: 13. Germline assignment: CDR1 SGHTA and CDR2 FQGNSA. This CDR3 contains 15 residues.

The chain couples TRBV9 to TRBJ1-2; a weak D match, TRBD1 (5 bases). Trimming removed 0 bases at V and 6 bases at J, with 12 bases between. CDR1 and CDR2 (germline): SGDLS, YYNGEE. The CDR3 runs to 14 residues. CDR3 in DNA: TGTGCCAGCAGCGTAGTCCCAGGGATGGATGGCTACACCTTC. Encoded protein: CASSVVPGMDGYTF.

The gene calls are TRBV18 and TRBJ2-1; D not certain. The CDR3 runs 14 residues. Trimming took off 2 bases at V and 7 bases at J, with 12 bases between the two ends. Germline values: CDR1 KGHSH, CDR2 LQKENI. The CDR3 sequence: CASSPAVVENEQFF. The CDR3, as DNA: TGTGCCAGCTCACCAGCAGTTGTGGAGAATGAGCAGTTCTTC.

CDR3 protein: CASSLGAGRSNQPQHF. Here the CDR3 DNA reads TGTGCCAGCAGTTTAGGGGCAGGTCGAAGCAATCAGCCCCAGCATTTT. The V call is TRBV27, the J call TRBJ1-5; possibly TRBD1 for D (5 bases). The CDR3 is 16 residues long. The germline V gene encodes CDR1 MNHEY and CDR2 SMNVEV (reference sequence). Trimming cost V 2 bases and J 1 base, with 12 bases left between them.

V is TRBV7-3 and J is TRBJ2-7, with 7 bases lining up with TRBD1. Unmatched junction bases numbered 3, after V lost 7 bases and J lost 3 bases. This CDR3 comprises 12 residues. Germline values: CDR1 SGHTA, CDR2 FQGTGA. CDR3 nucleotides: TGTGCCAGCAAAACAGGGGACTACGAGCAGTACTTC. This codes for CASKTGDYEQYF.

This rearrangement joins TRBV29-1 to TRBJ2-5; the match to TRBD2 covers 7 bases. The germline V gene has CDR1 SQVTM and CDR2 ANQGSEA. The CDR3 is 15 amino acids. V dropped 5 bases and J dropped 2; count of bases not matched to a gene: 11. The CDR3 here is CSVLGEGDSQETQYF. The CDR3, as DNA: TGCAGCGTTTTGGGGGAGGGTGATAGTCAAGAGACCCAGTACTTC.

This chain links TRBV16 with TRBJ1-4; 9 bases agree with TRBD1. V lost 2 bases to trimming and J lost 0 bases; unmatched junction nucleotides: 7. The germline V gene encodes CDR1 KGHSY and CDR2 FQNENV. There are 18 residues in the CDR3. CDR3 amino acids: CASSQGPGQGATNEKLFF. CDR3 in DNA: TGTGCCAGCAGCCAAGGGCCGGGACAGGGCGCAACTAATGAAAAACTGTTTTTT. Full variable domain (remainder filled in from reference TRBV16 and TRBJ1-4): GEEVAQTPKHLVRGEGQKAKLYCAPIKGHSYVFWYQQVLKNEFKFLISFQNENVFDETGMPKERFSAKCLPNSPCSLEIQATKLEDSAVYFCASSQGPGQGATNEKLFFGSGTQLSVL.

The chain is built from TRBV10-3 and TRBJ2-7; D perhaps matches TRBD2 (6 bases). V lost 2 bases to trimming and J lost 6 bases, with 14 bases between them. Germline values: CDR1 ENHRY, CDR2 SYGVKD. This CDR3 comprises 14 residues. DNA for the CDR3: TGTGCCATCAGTGAGCGAGGAGGGTGGGGCGAGCAGTACTTC. Protein sequence: CAISERGGWGEQYF.

The rearrangement links TRBV7-9 to TRBJ1-1; D is ambiguous. Trimming took off 1 base at V and 6 bases at J, with 9 bases between the two ends. Per germline, CDR1 SEHNR and CDR2 FQNEAQ (reference sequence). CDR3 size: 13 residues. The CDR3 DNA is TGTGCCAGCAGCTTAGGGACTGTGCCTGAAGCTTTCTTT. This codes for CASSLGTVPEAFF.